Reported below is one TCR beta chain. This entry is derived from a study of blood T cell repertoires in COVID-19. Study at large: The cDNA or gDNA used as material had been derived from T cells, B-cell-depleted T cells, or PBMCs.

This table comes from immunoSEQ multiplex PCR, and its TCRdb copy is limited to in-frame clones, with some not included. The data hold hundreds of thousands of clones, with roughly 88% observed a single time. Germline V gene lookup returns CDR1 LNHDA and CDR2 SQIVND (reference sequence). The CDR3 has 15 amino acids. Trimming removed 6 bases at V and 3 bases at J, with 15 bases between. The chain carries TRBV19 and TRBJ1-5, with D perhaps matching TRBD1 (5 bases). Sequencing was done on a sample of peripheral blood. This sequence originates from a man of 80 years or more with acute or convalescent COVID-19. Here the CDR3 DNA reads TGTGCCAGTAGGCTGGGGCGGAGGGCCAATCAGCCCCAGCATTTT. Protein sequence: CASRLGRRANQPQHF.